This TCR beta chain was sequenced during a study of blood T cell repertoires in COVID-19. At the level of the study: The origin of the acute and convalescent COVID-19 samples was the United States, Italy and Spain. Sample material is recorded as cDNA or gDNA derived from T cells, B-cell-depleted T cells, or PBMCs.

Seattle enrolled patients during active infection and tracked them longitudinally. Per germline, CDR1 SGHTA and CDR2 FQGNSA. V dropped 5 bases and J dropped 2; count of bases not matched to a gene: 7. The CDR3 extends over 15 amino acids. Produced via immunoSEQ multiplex PCR; TCRdb's table is partial and in-frame only. This table holds around 170,000 clones, more than 75% found once. The receptor was derived from a man aged 55 to 70 with COVID-19, enrolled during active disease. Sequenced material: peripheral blood. This chain connects TRBV7-2 to TRBJ2-5, with 8 positions matching TRBD1. The CDR3 bases are TGTGCCAGCAGCCGTACAGGGGGAAAGCAAGAGACCCAGTACTTC. Translating it yields CASSRTGGKQETQYF. The full variable domain, rest sourced from reference TRBV7-2 and TRBJ2-5, is GAGVSQSPSNKVTEKGKDVELRCDPISGHTALYWYRQSLGQGLEFLIYFQGNSAPDKSGLPSDRFSAERTGGSVSTLTIQRTQQEDSAVYLCASSRTGGKQETQYFGPGTRLLVL.